These 11 T cell receptor beta chains were sequenced from one sample in a study of cytomegalovirus exposure and HLA in healthy donors. PCR primers comprised 60 Vbeta and 13 Jbeta primers. Sequenced by immunoSEQ multiplex PCR; TCRdb stores in-frame clones only, minus some. The sample has over 60,000 clones. The sequenced sample consisted of PBMCs. These receptors were taken from a female donor in good health and CMV-seropositive.

The chain combines TRBV19 with TRBJ1-2; no definite D call. The CDR3 sequence is 13 residues long. The germline gives CDR1 LNHDA, CDR2 SQIVND (reference sequence). The germline V and J ends were trimmed by 3 bases and 6 bases, with 11 bases remaining between them. The CDR3 reads CASSIFKSHGYTF. The CDR3 DNA follows: TGTGCCAGTAGTATCTTCAAGAGCCATGGCTACACCTTC.

J is TRBJ1-6 and V is TRBV10-3; 12 nucleotides line up with TRBD1. The CDR3 has 14 residues. The V gene's germline CDR1 is ENHRY and CDR2 SYGVKD. The trim removed 10 bases at V and 6 bases at J, leaving 4 bases unmatched. The CDR3 sequence is CATWGQGANSPLHF. CDR3 DNA: TGTGCCACCTGGGGACAGGGGGCTAATTCACCCCTCCACTTT.

This chain joins TRBV9 and TRBJ1-2; TRBD1 matches at 8 bases. Germline values: CDR1 SGDLS, CDR2 YYNGEE. The CDR3 consists of 15 residues. Losses at the gene ends were 0 bases for V and 3 bases for J; bases not matched to a gene: 4. The CDR3 protein is CASSVGDRGYYGYTF. CDR3 bases: TGTGCCAGCAGCGTAGGAGACAGGGGATACTATGGCTACACCTTC.

V and J are TRBV11-3 and TRBJ1-1, with 9 positions matching TRBD1. CDR3 length equals 16 residues. V trimming: 1 base; J trimming: 4 bases; junction bases outside the gene matches: 7. In germline, CDR1 is SGHNT, CDR2 YENEEA. CDR3 loop: CASSLGGTGKGTEAFF. Written as DNA, the CDR3 is TGTGCCAGCAGCTTAGGGGGGACAGGGAAAGGCACTGAAGCTTTCTTT.

This chain links TRBV9 with TRBJ1-5; D gene ambiguous. The ends were cut back, 4 bases at V and 9 bases at J, with 17 bases in the middle. Looked up from germline, CDR1 is SGDLS and CDR2 is YYNGEE. This CDR3 spans 14 amino acids. The CDR3 is CASSPQSGLWPQHF. For the CDR3, the DNA is TGTGCCAGCAGCCCTCAATCCGGGTTATGGCCCCAGCATTTT.

This chain uses TRBV6-1 with TRBJ2-7; tentatively, D is TRBD1 (5 bases). This CDR3 is 14 amino acids long. CDR1 and CDR2 from the germline V gene are MNHNS and SASEGT. Trimming removed 3 bases at V and 2 bases at J, with 11 bases between. The CDR3 DNA reads as TGTGCCAGCAGTGATTTGGGGCGTACCTACGAGCAGTACTTC. It translates to CASSDLGRTYEQYF.

The gene calls are TRBV19 and TRBJ1-6; D unclear. The CDR3 is 19 residues long. The V gene's germline CDR1 is LNHDA and CDR2 SQIVND (reference sequence). V was pared by 3 bases and J by 10 bases, with 28 bases between. CDR3: CASSISGNGEVGILSPLHF. CDR3 DNA sequence: TGTGCCAGTAGTATTTCTGGCAACGGGGAAGTTGGGATTTTGTCACCCCTCCACTTT.

J is TRBJ1-1 and V is TRBV13; 9 bases match TRBD1. Per the germline V gene, CDR1 is PRHDT and CDR2 is FYEKMQ (reference sequence). CDR3 length: 13 amino acids. With V trimmed by 5 bases and J by 6 bases, 4 bases remained unmatched. In DNA form, the CDR3 reads TGTGCCAGCAGCGTAGACAGGGGGGCTGAAGCTTTCTTT. Its translation is CASSVDRGAEAFF.

This chain connects TRBV29-1 to TRBJ2-3; no clear D. Trimming left V 5 bases short and J 2 bases short, with 8 bases between. CDR1 is SQVTM, CDR2 ANQGSEA, per germline. The CDR3 spans 12 residues. The CDR3 DNA reads as TGCAGCGTTTTGGGCTACACAGATACGCAGTATTTT. Translation: CSVLGYTDTQYF.

The rearrangement links TRBV30 to TRBJ2-2, with D possibly matching TRBD2 (6 bases). From germline, CDR1 is GTSNPN and CDR2 SVGIG (reference sequence). V shed 2 bases and J shed 5 bases, with 18 bases lying between them. The CDR3 runs to 16 residues. CDR3 in amino acids: CAWSPPGGAPTGELFF. The CDR3 DNA follows: TGTGCCTGGAGTCCGCCCGGCGGGGCACCAACCGGGGAGCTGTTTTTT.

The genes are TRBV28 and TRBJ2-2; 9 bases map to TRBD2. The germline V gene has CDR1 MDHEN and CDR2 SYDVKM. This CDR3 spans 16 amino acids. The ends lost 6 bases at V and 5 bases at J; junction bases unmatched: 10. The CDR3 sequence: CASRVEAGGKTGELFF. The CDR3 DNA is TGTGCCAGCAGGGTGGAAGCGGGAGGAAAAACCGGGGAGCTGTTTTTT.